The entry that follows covers one T cell receptor beta chain sequence. There is no known antigen for this receptor. The sample holds no much larger clone one base away, and base qualities are not on file. The immunoSEQ Assay, a bias-controlled multiplex PCR, was used to amplify TCRbeta CDR3 regions from genomic DNA. In the original analysis: Nucleated cell counts per sample were estimated from amplification of reference gene primers within the assay. To quantify the absolute abundance of each unique TCRbeta CDR3 rearrangement, sequence reads were collapsed and filtered. For each sample, productive Simpson clonality was calculated as the square root of Simpson's diversity index across productive rearrangements. Here the immuneACCESS table is served through TCRdb, limited to in-frame sequences with V and J called. Missing clones are a known gap in these copies; in checked studies unresolved V genes cover under half, and the rest lacks a known reason. The V and J calls and clone size come from that table; D and trimming were worked out from the DNA. Within this sample are 29,000 or so clones, with over 70% of them counted one time only. Jointly, the top ten make up 35% to 55% of the sample.

This sample is drawn from a study of blood T cell repertoires in COVID-19 (TCRdb year 2020). About the investigation overall: Samples from collaborators originated in the United States, Italy and Spain and spanned both the acute and convalescent phases of COVID-19. The sample metadata nearly always contained a de-identified subject ID, COVID-19 status, age in years and sex. Samples were obtained from the ongoing ImmuneRACE study (first 160 participants) and from 1,254 subjects provided by 6 global collaborators. Deeply sampled blood TCRbeta repertoires from subjects exposed to, actively infected with, or recovered from COVID-19 were included in the dataset. The repertoires were made available in a free public database intended to serve as a resource for research on the immune response to SARS-CoV-2. The prospective study material was composed of cDNA or gDNA derived from T cells, B-cell-depleted T cells, or PBMCs. Where available, HLA class I and class II types were obtained from metadata supplied by the sample provider rather than from assay-based typing. The investigation overall reported the following: The amount of clinical and demographic metadata varied by source and participant and was provided uncurated.

Looking up the germline V gene (reference sequence) yields CDR1 SEHNR and CDR2 FQNEAQ. From its cysteine to its phenylalanine, the CDR3 spans 17 amino acids. Only the CDR3 part of the read is kept: 51 bases, read in frame from the first base. V is pruned by 5 bases and J by 4 bases, leaving 14 bases of the junction without a gene match. Each collaborating institution followed its own protocols to collect whole blood in K2EDTA tubes. Collaborator samples were shipped for TCRbeta analysis as frozen whole blood, isolated PBMCs, or DNA extracted from either sample type. The clonotype comes from a woman aged 70-85 years with acute or convalescent COVID-19. The sample taken for sequencing was peripheral blood. This chain joins TRBV7-9 to TRBJ1-3; TRBD1 lines up with 7 middle nucleotides. Read as DNA, the sequence is TGTGCCAGCAGCCGTACCCATTTGACAGGGTACGGAAACACCATATATTTT. It is translated as CASSRTHLTGYGNTIYF.